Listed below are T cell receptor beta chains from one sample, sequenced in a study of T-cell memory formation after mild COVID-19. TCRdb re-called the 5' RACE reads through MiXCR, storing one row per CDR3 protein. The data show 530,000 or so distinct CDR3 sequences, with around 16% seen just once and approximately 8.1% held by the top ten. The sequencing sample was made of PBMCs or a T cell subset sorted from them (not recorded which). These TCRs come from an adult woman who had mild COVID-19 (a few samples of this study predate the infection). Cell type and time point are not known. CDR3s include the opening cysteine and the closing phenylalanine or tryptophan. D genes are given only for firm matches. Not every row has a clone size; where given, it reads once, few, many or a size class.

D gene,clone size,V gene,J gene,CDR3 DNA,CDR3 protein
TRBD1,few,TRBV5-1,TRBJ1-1,TGCGCCAGCAGCCTCCCCCGGGGACAGCTTCTGAACACTGAAGCTTTCTTT,CASSLPRGQLLNTEAFF
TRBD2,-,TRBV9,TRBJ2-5,TGTGCCAGCAGCGTAGAGGGACTAGCGGGATTTCAAGAGACCCAGTACTTC,CASSVEGLAGFQETQYF
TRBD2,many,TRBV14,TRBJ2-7,TGTGCCAGCAGCCAAGACCACACGGTTGGCTGGGGGGAGGGGCCCTACGAGCAGTACTTC,CASSQDHTVGWGEGPYEQYF
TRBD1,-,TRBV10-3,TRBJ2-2,TGTGCCATCAAGCCCGGACAGGGGGTGACGACCGGGGAGCTGTTTTTT,CAIKPGQGVTTGELFF
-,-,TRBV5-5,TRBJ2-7,TGTGCCAGCAGCTTGACGCAGAGCTCCTACGAGCAGTACTTC,CASSLTQSSYEQYF
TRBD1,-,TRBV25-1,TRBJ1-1,TGTGCCAGCAGTGACGCCGGGACAGGGCGGTTAGCTGAAGCTTTCTTT,CASSDAGTGRLAEAFF
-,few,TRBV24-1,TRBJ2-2,TGTGCCACCAGTGATACTAGTATGAACACCGGGGAGCTGTTTTTT,CATSDTSMNTGELFF
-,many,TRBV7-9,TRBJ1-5,TGTGCCAGCAGTTTATCCAATCAGCCCCAGCATTTT,CASSLSNQPQHF
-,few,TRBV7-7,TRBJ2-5,TGTGCCAGCAGCTTAGGAGGGGGTTGGGAGACCCAGTACTTC,CASSLGGGWETQYF
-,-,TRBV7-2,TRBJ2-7,TGTGCCAGCAGCTTAGGCGGGGCGGCCGACGAGCAGTACTTC,CASSLGGAADEQYF
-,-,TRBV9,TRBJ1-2,TGTGCCAGCAGCGTAGACTCGGACGGAATCTATGGCTACACCTTC,CASSVDSDGIYGYTF
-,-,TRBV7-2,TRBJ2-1,TGTGCCAGCAGCGCCGGCGGTAGACAGTACCATGAGCAGTTCTTC,CASSAGGRQYHEQFF
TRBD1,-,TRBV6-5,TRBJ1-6,TGTGCCAGCAGTTACGGCCAGGGGGATTCACCCCTCCACTTT,CASSYGQGDSPLHF
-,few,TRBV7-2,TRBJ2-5,TGTGCCAGCAGCCGAGGAGGGCCATCAGGGGAGACCCAGTACTTC,CASSRGGPSGETQYF
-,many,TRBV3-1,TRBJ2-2,TGTGCCAGCAGCCCGGTCCGGGAACCGGCGGGGGAGCTGTTTTTT,CASSPVREPAGELFF
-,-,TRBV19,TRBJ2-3,TGTGCCAGTAGCCAAATTGTTGGGGTGCCCACAGATACGCAGTATTTT,CASSQIVGVPTDTQYF
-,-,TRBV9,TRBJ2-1,TGTGCCAGCAGCGTAGCTACTACAGGGGGGGATTCCTACAATGAGCAGTTCTTC,CASSVATTGGDSYNEQFF
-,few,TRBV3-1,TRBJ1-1,TGTGCCAGCACCAGCCGACGAGGGAAGAACACTGAAGCTTTCTTT,CASTSRRGKNTEAFF
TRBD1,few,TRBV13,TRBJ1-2,TGTGCCAGCAGCTTAGGGGCGGGACAGGGGATCGATGGCTACACCTTC,CASSLGAGQGIDGYTF
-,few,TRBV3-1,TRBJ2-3,TGTGCCAGCAGCCACAGCGGGGACAGGAGCACAGATACGCAGTATTTT,CASSHSGDRSTDTQYF
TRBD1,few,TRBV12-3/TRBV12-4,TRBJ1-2,TGTGCCAGCAGTTTCGGGGGACAGGGTGATGGCTACACCTTC,CASSFGGQGDGYTF
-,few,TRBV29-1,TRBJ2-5,TGCAGCGTTGATGCGGAGGCGGGGATCCAAGAGACCCAGTACTTC,CSVDAEAGIQETQYF
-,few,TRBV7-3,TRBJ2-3,TGTGCCAGCAGCCCTTCTTGGACTACCACAGATACGCAGTATTTT,CASSPSWTTTDTQYF
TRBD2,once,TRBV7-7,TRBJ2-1,TGTGCTAGCAGCTCTTCACTAGCGGGAGGGGGTGAGCAGTTCTTC,CASSSSLAGGGEQFF
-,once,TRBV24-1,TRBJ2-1,TGTGCCACCAGTGATTTGGAAAGACGAGGCTATGAGCAGTTCTTC,CATSDLERRGYEQFF
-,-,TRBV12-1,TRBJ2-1,TGTGCCAGCAGCCCCTATGGGGCGCAGTTCTTC,CASSPYGAQFF
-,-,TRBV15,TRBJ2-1,TGTGCCACCAGCAACCTACGGGGCTCCTACAATGAGCAGTTCTTC,CATSNLRGSYNEQFF
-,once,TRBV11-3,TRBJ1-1,TGTGCCAGCAGCTTAATTTCGGACCCTGAAGCTTTCTTT,CASSLISDPEAFF
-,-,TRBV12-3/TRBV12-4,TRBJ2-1,TGTGCCAGCAGCCCCTCCAAGGGGTTCTCCAATGAGCAGTTCTTC,CASSPSKGFSNEQFF
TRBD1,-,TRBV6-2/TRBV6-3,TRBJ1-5,TGTGCCAGCAGCTACTGGGACAGGCCAAACGGCAATCAGCCCCAGCATTTT,CASSYWDRPNGNQPQHF
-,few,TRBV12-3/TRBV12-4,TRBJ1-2,TGTGCCAGCAGCCCCCATTTAAAGGAGTACTATGGCTACACCTTC,CASSPHLKEYYGYTF
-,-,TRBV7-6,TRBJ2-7,TGTGCCAGCAGCCGCGACAGGACTTTCTACGAGCAGTACTTC,CASSRDRTFYEQYF
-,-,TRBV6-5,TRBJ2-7,TGTGCCAGAACAAGATGTGAGGGGTATAGCCCCTACGAGCAGTACTTC,CARTRCEGYSPYEQYF
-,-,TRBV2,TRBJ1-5,TGTGCCAGCAGTGAGCAGCTAGATCAGCCCCAGCATTTT,CASSEQLDQPQHF
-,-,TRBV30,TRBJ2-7,TGTGCCTGGAGTGTACAGGAGAGGGCGCGGGGTAACGAGCAGTACTTC,CAWSVQERARGNEQYF
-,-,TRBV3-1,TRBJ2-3,TGTGCCAGCAGCCAAGACCCCGTAGCAGATACGCAGTATTTT,CASSQDPVADTQYF
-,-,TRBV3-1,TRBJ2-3,TGTGCCAGCAGCCAGACAAACACAGATACGCAGTATTTT,CASSQTNTDTQYF
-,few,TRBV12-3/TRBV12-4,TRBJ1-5,TGTGCCAGCAGTTCTCAGGGGTATAGCAATCAGCCCCAGCATTTT,CASSSQGYSNQPQHF
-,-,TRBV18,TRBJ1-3,TGTGCCAGCTCACCACCAATGACAGTTAGCTCTGGAAACACCATATATTTT,CASSPPMTVSSGNTIYF
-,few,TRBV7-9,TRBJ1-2,TGTGCCAGCAGCTTAGGTGATAGTCATGGCTACACCTTC,CASSLGDSHGYTF
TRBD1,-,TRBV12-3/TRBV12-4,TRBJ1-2,TGTGCCAGCAGTCTCGACAGGGCCAGCAACTATGGCTACACCTTC,CASSLDRASNYGYTF
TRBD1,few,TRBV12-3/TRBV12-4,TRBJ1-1,TGTGCCAGCAGTTGGTGGGACAGGGGAGGAACTGAAGCTTTCTTT,CASSWWDRGGTEAFF
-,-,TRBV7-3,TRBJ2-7,TGTGCCAGCAGTTTTGGAGTCGGGAACGAGCAGTACTTC,CASSFGVGNEQYF
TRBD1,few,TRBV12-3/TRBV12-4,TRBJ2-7,TGTGCCAGCAAGAGGGACAGCTACGAGCAGTACTTC,CASKRDSYEQYF
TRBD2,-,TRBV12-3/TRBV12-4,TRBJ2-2,TGTGCCAGCAGTTTAAACCGACTAGCAGACTCGAACACCGGGGAGCTGTTTTTT,CASSLNRLADSNTGELFF
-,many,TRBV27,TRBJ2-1,TGTGCCAGCACCGCCCTGGCGACTCGTGGTGAGCAGTTCTTC,CASTALATRGEQFF
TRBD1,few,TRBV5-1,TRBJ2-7,TGCGCCAGCAGCTTGGTGGGACAGGGGACGGGGGAGCAGTACTTC,CASSLVGQGTGEQYF
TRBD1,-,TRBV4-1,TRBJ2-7,TGCGCCAGCAGCCAAGCCGGCCTCCCGGACAGGGCGAAGCACGAGCAGTACTTC,CASSQAGLPDRAKHEQYF
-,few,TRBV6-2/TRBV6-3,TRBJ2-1,TGTGCCAGCAGTTACTCCCTGCCCTCGAATGAGCAGTTCTTC,CASSYSLPSNEQFF
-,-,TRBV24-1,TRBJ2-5,TGTGCCACCAGTGTGACAGGCTCCCAAGAGACCCAGTACTTC,CATSVTGSQETQYF
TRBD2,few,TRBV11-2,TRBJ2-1,TGTGCCAGCAGCTTTAGCGGGGGACGGGGTTCGGAGCAGTTCTTC,CASSFSGGRGSEQFF
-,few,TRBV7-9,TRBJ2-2,TGTGCCAGCTTGCGAGGTGTTACCGGGGAGCTGTTTTTT,CASLRGVTGELFF
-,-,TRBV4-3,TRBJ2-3,TGCGCCAGCAGCCAAGATGTGGGGGTGGCGGATACGCAGTATTTT,CASSQDVGVADTQYF
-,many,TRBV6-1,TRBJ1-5,TGTGCCAGCAGTGATGCGACCCACCGGGGACAGCCCCAGCATTTT,CASSDATHRGQPQHF
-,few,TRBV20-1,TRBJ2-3,TGCAGTGCTGGGGGCACAGATACGCAGTATTTT,CSAGGTDTQYF
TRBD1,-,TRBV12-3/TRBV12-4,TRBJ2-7,TGTGCCAGCAGAAACAGGGGGTCCTACGAGCAGTACTTC,CASRNRGSYEQYF